This TCR beta chain stems from a study of identifying expanded T cells in peripheral blood. Healthy donors had no documented immune events, such as infections, while sampled. The assay was immunoSEQ multiplex PCR, and TCRdb's table has in-frame clones only and misses some. The sample has 55,000 to 60,000 clones; approximately 89% are singletons. Remarks on this clone: The antigen remains undetermined.

Study-wide results and limits: Technical replicates showed roughly 1.2 changed clones; two weeks 15 to 20; four weeks 19.

The CDR3 is 14 amino acids. Per germline, CDR1 SGDLS and CDR2 YYNGEE. With 2 bases removed from V and 7 bases from J, the gap between germline ends came to 13 bases. The rearrangement uses TRBV9 and TRBJ2-1, with D unresolved. Input material: blood. This sequence originates from a person aged 18-70 years in good health. CDR3 bases: TGTGCCAGCAGCGTGGACCGGGCCGCAAATGAGCAGTTCTTC. This codes for CASSVDRAANEQFF. Full variable domain (rest looked up from reference TRBV9 and TRBJ2-1): DSGVTQTPKHLITATGQRVTLRCSPRSGDLSVYWYQQSLDQGLQFLIQYYNGEERAKGNILERFSAQQFPDLHSELNLSSLELGDSALYFCASSVDRAANEQFFGPGTRLTVL.